This note documents a single TCR beta chain sequence. The CDR3 runs 15 residues. Between the trimmed V and J ends, which lost 0 bases and 8 bases, there was a span of 16 bases. CDR1 and CDR2 (germline): MGHRA, YSYEKL. The data originate from a study of cytomegalovirus exposure and HLA in healthy donors. The PCR made use of 60 Vbeta and 13 Jbeta primers. Sequencing used immunoSEQ multiplex PCR; TCRdb keeps in-frame clones, though not all of them. Its table lists about 74,000 clones. The rearrangement uses TRBV4-1 and TRBJ1-2; no definite D call. The receptor was derived from a female donor in good health and CMV-seropositive. Sequencing used PBMCs. The CDR3 DNA reads TGCGCCAGCAGCCAAGAAGAGTGGCGCCGGGGAGGCTACACCTTC. Amino acids: CASSQEEWRRGGYTF.